This T cell receptor (beta chain) was identified during a study of cytotoxic CD8 clonotypes in ibrutinib-treated CLL. A note on this clone: As yet, its antigen is unknown.

Sequencing was designed to attain a depth spanning 1 in 200,000 to 1 in 1 million T cells. Profiled with immunoSEQ multiplex PCR; TCRdb holds only in-frame clones, not every one. The sample contains 250,000 or so clones, roughly 74% of which appear only once. Findings and limits, study-wide: The clonality rise at ibrutinib response reflected private clonotype expansion. Clonality increased at ibrutinib response and stayed stable in sustained remission. At progression, however, it fell back toward baseline.

V lost 10 bases and J lost 10, with 8 bases in between. Germline values: CDR1 MNHNY, CDR2 SVGAGI (reference sequence). The CDR3 covers 9 residues. This rearrangement joins TRBV6-6 to TRBJ2-1; D gene uncertain. This sequence originates from a human donor with chronic lymphocytic leukemia. The material was PBMCs, obtained after 24 months of ibrutinib treatment. In nucleotides, the CDR3 is TGTGCCACGGGCTTGGAGCAGTTCTTC. It is translated as CATGLEQFF.